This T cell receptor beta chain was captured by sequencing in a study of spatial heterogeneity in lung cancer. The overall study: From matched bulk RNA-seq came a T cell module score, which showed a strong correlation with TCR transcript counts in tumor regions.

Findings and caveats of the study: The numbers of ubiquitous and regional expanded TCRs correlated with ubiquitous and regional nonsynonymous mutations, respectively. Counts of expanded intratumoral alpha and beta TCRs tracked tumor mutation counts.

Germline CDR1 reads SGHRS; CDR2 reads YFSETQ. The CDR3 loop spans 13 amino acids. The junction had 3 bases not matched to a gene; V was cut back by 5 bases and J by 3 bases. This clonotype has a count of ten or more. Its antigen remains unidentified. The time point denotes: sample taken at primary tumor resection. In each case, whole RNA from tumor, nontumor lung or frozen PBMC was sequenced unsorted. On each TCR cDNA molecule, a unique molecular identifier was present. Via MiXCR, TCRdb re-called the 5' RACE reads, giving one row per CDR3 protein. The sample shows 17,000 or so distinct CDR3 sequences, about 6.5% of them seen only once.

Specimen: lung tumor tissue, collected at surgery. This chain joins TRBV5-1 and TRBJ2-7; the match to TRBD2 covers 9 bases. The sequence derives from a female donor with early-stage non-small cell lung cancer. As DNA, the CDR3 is TGCGCCAGCAGTCGAGCGGGAGGCTACGAGCAGTACTTC. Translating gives CASSRAGGYEQYF.